The source of this TCR beta chain is a study of response to subunit inactivated influenza vaccine. This clonotype has only a few counts. No antigen is known for it. Findings and limits, study-wide: T cells newly recruited by each seasonal influenza vaccination are few, the authors suggested.

The ends were cut back, 2 bases at V and 3 bases at J, with 16 bases in the middle. CDR1 LGHDT and CDR2 YNNKEL come from the germline V gene (reference sequence). The CDR3 runs to 16 residues. TCRdb re-called the RT-PCR reads through MiXCR, storing one row per CDR3 protein. This table has 540,000 or so distinct CDR3 sequences, under 15% appearing once. The sequencing here drew on PBMCs from blood, taken 45 days after vaccination. This TCR derives from a man between 45 and 60 years old who received an inactivated influenza vaccine. The gene calls are TRBV3-1 and TRBJ2-5; TRBD2 might be the D (6 bases). In DNA form, the CDR3 reads TGTGCCAGCAGCCAAAGGGGCGGGATTCGAAAAGAGACCCAGTACTTC. Amino acid sequence: CASSQRGGIRKETQYF.